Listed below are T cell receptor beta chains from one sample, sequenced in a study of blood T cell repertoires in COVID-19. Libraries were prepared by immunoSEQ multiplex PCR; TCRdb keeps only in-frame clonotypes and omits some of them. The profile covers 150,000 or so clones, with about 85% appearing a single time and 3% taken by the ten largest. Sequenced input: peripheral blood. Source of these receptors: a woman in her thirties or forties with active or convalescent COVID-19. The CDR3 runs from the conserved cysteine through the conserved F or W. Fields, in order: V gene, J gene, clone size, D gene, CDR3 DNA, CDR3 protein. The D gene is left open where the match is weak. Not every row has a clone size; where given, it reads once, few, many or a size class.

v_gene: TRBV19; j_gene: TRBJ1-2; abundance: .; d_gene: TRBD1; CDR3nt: TGTGCCAGTAGTATCTGGGGACAGGGGCGCTCCCTTGGCTACACCTTC; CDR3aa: CASSIWGQGRSLGYTF
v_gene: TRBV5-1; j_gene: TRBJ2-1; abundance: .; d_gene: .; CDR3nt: TGCGCCAGCAGCTTGGCCCTTTCCAGCTCCTACAATGAGCAGTTCTTC; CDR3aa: CASSLALSSSYNEQFF
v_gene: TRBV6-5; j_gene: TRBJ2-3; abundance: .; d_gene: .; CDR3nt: TGTGCCAGCATGGGGGCGGAAGATACGCAGTATTTT; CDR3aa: CASMGAEDTQYF
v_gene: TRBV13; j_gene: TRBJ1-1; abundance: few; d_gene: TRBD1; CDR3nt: TGTGCCAGCAGCACGGGACAGGTGTACACTGAAGCTTTCTTT; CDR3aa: CASSTGQVYTEAFF
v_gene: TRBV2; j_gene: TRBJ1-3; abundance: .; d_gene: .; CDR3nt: TGTGCCAGCAGTGAAGGCAGGGCTGGAAACACCATATATTTT; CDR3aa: CASSEGRAGNTIYF
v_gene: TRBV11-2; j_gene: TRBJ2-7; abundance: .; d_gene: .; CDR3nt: TGTGCCAGCAGCTCGCTCAGGTGGGAGCAGTACTTC; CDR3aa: CASSSLRWEQYF
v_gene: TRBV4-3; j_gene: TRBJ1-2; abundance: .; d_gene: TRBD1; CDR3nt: TGCGCCAGCACACCTCAGGGACAGAACTATGGCTACACCTTC; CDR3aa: CASTPQGQNYGYTF
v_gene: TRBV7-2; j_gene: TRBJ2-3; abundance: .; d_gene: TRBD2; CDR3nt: TGTGCCAGCAGCTTAAAAGCGGGAGGGGCAGGTACGCAGTATTTT; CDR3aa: CASSLKAGGAGTQYF
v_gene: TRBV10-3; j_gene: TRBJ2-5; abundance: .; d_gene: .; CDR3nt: TGTGCCATCAGTGATCACGGGACTTACCAGACCCAGTACTTC; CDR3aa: CAISDHGTYQTQYF
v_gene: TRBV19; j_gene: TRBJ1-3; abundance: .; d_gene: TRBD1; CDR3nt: TGTGCCAGTAGGCCCGGGACAGGAGGAAACACCATATATTTT; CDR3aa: CASRPGTGGNTIYF